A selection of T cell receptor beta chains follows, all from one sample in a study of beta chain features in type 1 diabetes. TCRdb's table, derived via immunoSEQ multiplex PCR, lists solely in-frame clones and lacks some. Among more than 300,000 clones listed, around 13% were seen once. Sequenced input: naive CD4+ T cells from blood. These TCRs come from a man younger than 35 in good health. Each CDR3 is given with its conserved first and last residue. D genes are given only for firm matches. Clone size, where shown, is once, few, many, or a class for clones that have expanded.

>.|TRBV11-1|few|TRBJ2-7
TGTGCCAGCAGCCTCTCCGAGCAGTACTTC
CASSLSEQYF
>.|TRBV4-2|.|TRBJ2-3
TGTGCCAGCAGCCAAGAGAGGTTTGAAGCGGGCCTCAGCACAGATACGCAGTATTTT
CASSQERFEAGLSTDTQYF
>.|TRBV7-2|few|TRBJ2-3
TGTGCCAGCAGCGCACGTGCAGGGTTAGGAGATACGCAGTATTTT
CASSARAGLGDTQYF
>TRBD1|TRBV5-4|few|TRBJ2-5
TGTGCCAGCAGCTTGACCGGGACAGGGCAAGAGACCCAGTACTTC
CASSLTGTGQETQYF
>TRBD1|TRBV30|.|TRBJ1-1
TGTGCCTGGAACCCCGGGACAGGGAGGACTGAAGCTTTCTTT
CAWNPGTGRTEAFF
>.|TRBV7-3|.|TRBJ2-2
TGTGCCAGCAGCTTAATAGAGTTGGCGAACACCGGGGAGCTGTTTTTT
CASSLIELANTGELFF
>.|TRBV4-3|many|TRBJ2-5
TGCGCCAGCAGCCAAGGAGGACAGATTCAAGAGACCCAGTACTTC
CASSQGGQIQETQYF
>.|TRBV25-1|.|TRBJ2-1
TGTGCCAGCAGTGAATATAGAGGGCTCTCCTACAATGAGCAGTTCTTC
CASSEYRGLSYNEQFF
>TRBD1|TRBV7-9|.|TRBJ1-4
TGTGCCAGCAGCTCGCAGGGGGGCAGTGAAAAACTGTTTTTT
CASSSQGGSEKLFF
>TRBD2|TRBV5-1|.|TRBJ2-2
TGCGCCAGCAGCTTTGGACTAGCGGGGAACACCGGGGAGCTGTTTTTT
CASSFGLAGNTGELFF
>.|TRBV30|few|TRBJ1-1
TGTGCCTGGACGTCGTCAATGAGCGGTACTGCTTTCTTT
CAWTSSMSGTAFF
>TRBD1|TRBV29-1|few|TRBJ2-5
TGCAGCGTTGAAAAAAGGACAGGGTACCAAGAGACCCAGTACTTC
CSVEKRTGYQETQYF
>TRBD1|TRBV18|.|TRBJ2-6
TGTGCCAGCTCCGTAGCAGGGGGCTCTGGGGCCAACGTCCTGACTTTC
CASSVAGGSGANVLTF
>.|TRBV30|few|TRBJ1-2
TGTGCCTGGAGTGTACCCCCCCGGAACTATGGCTACACCTTC
CAWSVPPRNYGYTF
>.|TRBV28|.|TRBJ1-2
TGTGCCAGCAGTCGTGACAGGTCATACTATGGCTACACCTTC
CASSRDRSYYGYTF
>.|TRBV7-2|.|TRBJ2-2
TGTGCCAGCAGCTTAGATCGGTGGACCGGGGAGCTGTTTTTT
CASSLDRWTGELFF
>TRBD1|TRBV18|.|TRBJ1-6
TGTGCCAGCTCGCCCGGACAGGCTAATTCACCCCTCCACTTT
CASSPGQANSPLHF
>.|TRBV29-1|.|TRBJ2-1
TGCAGCGTTGAGGAGAGCTCCTACAATGAGCAGTTCTTC
CSVEESSYNEQFF
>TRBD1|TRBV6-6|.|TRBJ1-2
TGTGCCAGCAGGACGGGACAGGGGGGCTACACCTTC
CASRTGQGGYTF
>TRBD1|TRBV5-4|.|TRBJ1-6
TGTGCCAGCAGCTTAGACAGGGGAGGTTATTCACCCCTCCACTTT
CASSLDRGGYSPLHF
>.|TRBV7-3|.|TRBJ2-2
TGTGCCAGCAGCTTAGGTGGACAGAACACCGGGGAGCTGTTTTTT
CASSLGGQNTGELFF
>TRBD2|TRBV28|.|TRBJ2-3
TGTGCCAGCAGCCGCGGCCTAGCGGAGGTCACAGATACGCAGTATTTT
CASSRGLAEVTDTQYF
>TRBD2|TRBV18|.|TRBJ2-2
TGTGCCAGCTCACCAGTCATAGCGGGATCGAACACCGGGGAGCTGTTTTTT
CASSPVIAGSNTGELFF
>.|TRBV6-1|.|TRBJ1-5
TGTGCCAGCAGTTCGTTGTTGGGGGCTCAGCCCCAGCATTTT
CASSSLLGAQPQHF
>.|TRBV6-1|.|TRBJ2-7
TGTGCCAGCAGGCAGGGTTTCCCCTACGAGCAGTACTTC
CASRQGFPYEQYF
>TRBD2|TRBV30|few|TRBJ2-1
TGTGCCTGGAATAAAATGTCGGCGGGGGGGTTGGGCAATGAGCAGTTCTTC
CAWNKMSAGGLGNEQFF
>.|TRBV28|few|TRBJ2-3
TGTGCCAGCAGTCCTGCCGACGGGATTACGCAGTATTTT
CASSPADGITQYF
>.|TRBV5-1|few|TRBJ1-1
TGCGCCAGCAGCCGCATGTCGGGACAGAACACTGAAGCTTTCTTT
CASSRMSGQNTEAFF
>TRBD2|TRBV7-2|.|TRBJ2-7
TGTGCCAGCAGCCCACTAGCGGGGTATGCCCTCTCCTACGAGCAGTACTTC
CASSPLAGYALSYEQYF
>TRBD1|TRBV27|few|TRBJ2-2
TGTGCCAGTTCGAGGACAGGGGGTATCGCTGGGGAGCTGTTTTTT
CASSRTGGIAGELFF
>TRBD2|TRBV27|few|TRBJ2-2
TGTGCCAGCAGTAGAAGGGGACTAGAGATCGGGGAGCTGTTTTTT
CASSRRGLEIGELFF
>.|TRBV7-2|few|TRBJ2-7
TGTGCCAGCAGCTTAGCAGCCACCTACGAGCAGTACTTC
CASSLAATYEQYF
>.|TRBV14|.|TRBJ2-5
TGTGCCAGCAGCCCTCGGACACTCACCCGGTGGTACTTC
CASSPRTLTRWYF
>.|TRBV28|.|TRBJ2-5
TGTGCCAGCAGTTTAGCCCTGGGGGGTGAGACCCAGTACTTC
CASSLALGGETQYF
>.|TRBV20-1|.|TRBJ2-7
TGCAGTGCTAGTTCCCTCTACGAGCAGTACTTC
CSASSLYEQYF
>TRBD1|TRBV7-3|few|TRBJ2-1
TGTGCCAGCAGCTCGGACAGGGTGTCCTACAATGAGCAGTTCTTC
CASSSDRVSYNEQFF
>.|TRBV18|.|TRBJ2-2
TGTGCCAGCTCACCCCCCGGGACAATGAACACCGGGGAGCTGTTTTTT
CASSPPGTMNTGELFF
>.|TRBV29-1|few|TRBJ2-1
TGCAGCTTCAGGCGACAGGAGGATTTCAGTGAGCAGTTCTTC
CSFRRQEDFSEQFF
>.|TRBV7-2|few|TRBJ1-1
TGTGCCAGCAGCCTACCATCGGGGATTGAAGCTTTCTTT
CASSLPSGIEAFF
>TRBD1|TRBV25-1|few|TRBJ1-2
TGTGCCAGCAGGAGGGCAGGGGGCTCCTATGGCTACACCTTC
CASRRAGGSYGYTF
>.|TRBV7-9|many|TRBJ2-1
TGTGCCAGCAGCCCTAGCCCGTCGAGGAGGAATGAGCAGTTCTTC
CASSPSPSRRNEQFF
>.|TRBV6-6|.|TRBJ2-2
TGTGCCAGCAGTCCGACACCGAACACCGGGGAGCTGTTTTTT
CASSPTPNTGELFF